The present T cell receptor (beta chain) was sequenced within a study of shared clonotypes between healthy human individuals. Study-wide results and caveats: Tissues were not sampled, only blood, and their repertoires likely differ.

Deletions cut 0 bases from V and 4 bases from J, with 6 bases between. The CDR3 consists of 12 residues. Germline-derived CDR1 and CDR2 are GTSNPN and SVGIG (reference sequence). Measured with immunoSEQ multiplex PCR; TCRdb has only the in-frame clones, and not every one. The table records 950,000 to 1,200,000 clones, 77% of them present only once. For this clone: Its antigen is not identified. Other nucleotide sequences in the sample specify the same CDR3.

The genes are TRBV30 and TRBJ2-5; D not certain. The specimen was memory CD4+ T cells from PBMCs. Described subset: CD45RA-negative fraction. This clonotype was sampled from a man between 18 and 29 years old in good health. Some clones in this sample may be carry-over from other donors' samples. The CDR3 reads CAWSVLGETQYF. The CDR3 nucleotides are TGTGCCTGGAGTGTTTTAGGAGAGACCCAGTACTTC.